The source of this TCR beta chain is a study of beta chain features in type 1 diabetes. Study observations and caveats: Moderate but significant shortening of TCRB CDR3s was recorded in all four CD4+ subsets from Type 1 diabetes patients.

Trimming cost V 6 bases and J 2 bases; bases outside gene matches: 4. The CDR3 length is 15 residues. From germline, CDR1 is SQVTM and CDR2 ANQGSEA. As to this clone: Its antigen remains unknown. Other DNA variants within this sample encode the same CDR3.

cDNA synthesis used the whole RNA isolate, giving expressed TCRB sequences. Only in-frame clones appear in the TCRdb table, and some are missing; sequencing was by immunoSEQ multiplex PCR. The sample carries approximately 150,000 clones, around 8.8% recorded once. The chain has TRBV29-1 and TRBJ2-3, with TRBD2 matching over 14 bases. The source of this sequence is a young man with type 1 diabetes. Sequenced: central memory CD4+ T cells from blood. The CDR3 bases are TGCAGCGTCCGACTAGCGGGGGGGCCCACAGATACGCAGTATTTT. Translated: CSVRLAGGPTDTQYF.